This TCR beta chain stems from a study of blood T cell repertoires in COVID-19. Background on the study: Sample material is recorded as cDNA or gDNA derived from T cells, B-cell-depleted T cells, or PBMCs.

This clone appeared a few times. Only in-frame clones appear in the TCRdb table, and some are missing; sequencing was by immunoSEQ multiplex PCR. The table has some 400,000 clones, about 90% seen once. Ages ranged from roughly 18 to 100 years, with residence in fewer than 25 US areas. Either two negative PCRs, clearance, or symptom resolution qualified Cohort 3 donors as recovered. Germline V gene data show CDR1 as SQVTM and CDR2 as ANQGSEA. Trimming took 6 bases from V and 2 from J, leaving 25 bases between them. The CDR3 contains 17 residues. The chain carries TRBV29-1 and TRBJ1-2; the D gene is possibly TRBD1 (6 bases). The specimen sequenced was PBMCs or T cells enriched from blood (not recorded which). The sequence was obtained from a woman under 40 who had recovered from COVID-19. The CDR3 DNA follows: TGCAGCGTGGGGACCGATCTACAGGGAAAGGACAACTATGGCTACACCTTC. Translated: CSVGTDLQGKDNYGYTF.